A selection of T cell receptor beta chains follows, all from one sample in a study of cytomegalovirus exposure and HLA in healthy donors. Clones were sequenced by immunoSEQ multiplex PCR, and TCRdb holds only the in-frame ones, with some missing. The sample consists of around 130,000 clones, approximately 81% of them appearing once. Sequencing was carried out using PBMCs. Every receptor here comes from a man younger than 35 in good health and CMV-seronegative. Both conserved end residues are part of each CDR3. The order of the fields is V gene, J gene, CDR3 protein.

TRBV5-1	TRBJ1-1	CASSWTGPNTEAFF
TRBV7-9	TRBJ1-1	CASTPRGTGREEAFF
TRBV7-9	TRBJ1-1	CASSFGRSRGVTEAFF
TRBV5-6	TRBJ2-2	CASKLQAGTNTGELFF
TRBV19	TRBJ1-6	CASSIRNSPLHF
TRBV5-1	TRBJ1-5	CASSLGQSPNQPQHF
TRBV4-1	TRBJ2-7	CASSQLADYEQYF
TRBV5-1	TRBJ2-7	CASSLGGITYEQYF
TRBV4-3	TRBJ1-1	CASSQERGVNTEAFF
TRBV30	TRBJ1-3	CAWTVGNTIYF